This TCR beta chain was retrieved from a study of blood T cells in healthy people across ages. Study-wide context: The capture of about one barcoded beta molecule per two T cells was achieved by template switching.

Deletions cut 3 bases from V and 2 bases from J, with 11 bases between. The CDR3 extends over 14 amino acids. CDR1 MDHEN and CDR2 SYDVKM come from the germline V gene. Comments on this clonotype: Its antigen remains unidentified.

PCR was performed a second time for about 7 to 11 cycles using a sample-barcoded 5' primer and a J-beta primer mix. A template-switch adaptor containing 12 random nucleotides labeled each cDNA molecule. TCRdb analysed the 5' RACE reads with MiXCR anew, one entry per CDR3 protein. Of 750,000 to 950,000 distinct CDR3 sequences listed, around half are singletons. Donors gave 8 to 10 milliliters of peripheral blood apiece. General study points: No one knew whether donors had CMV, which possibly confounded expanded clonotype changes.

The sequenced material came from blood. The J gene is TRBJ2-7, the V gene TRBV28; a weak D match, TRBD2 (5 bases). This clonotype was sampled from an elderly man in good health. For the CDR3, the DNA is TGTGCCAGCAGTTTGCAGTCCGGGGCCTACGAGCAGTACTTC. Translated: CASSLQSGAYEQYF.